This paragraph covers one TCR beta chain sequence. Genomic DNA belonging to each subset was distributed in equal measure over several immunoSEQ plates. Sequenced by immunoSEQ multiplex PCR; TCRdb stores in-frame clones only, minus some. The sample lists about 340,000 clones; roughly 70% were seen once. The sample comes from a study of shared clonotypes between healthy human individuals. Into CD45RA+ naive and CD45RA-negative memory subsets, the CD4+ cells were split. This CDR3 is built from 14 residues. Trimming left V 2 bases short and J 0 bases short, with 7 bases between. Germline V CDR1 and CDR2: KGHSH, LQKENI.

This TCR was sampled from a man aged 25 to 45 in good health. Sequenced: memory CD4+ T cells sorted from blood. Subset of the sample: CD45RA-negative fraction. The genes are TRBV18 and TRBJ1-1; the D is unclear. CDR3 DNA sequence: TGTGCCAGCTCACCAGATTTTCTGAACACTGAAGCTTTCTTT. This gives the protein CASSPDFLNTEAFF.